The present T cell receptor beta chain was sequenced within a study of identical twins. Whole-study results and caveats: Alpha sequences that were out-of-frame and twin-shared showed an excess of low generation probability. Analyses of zero insertions could be partly confounded by invariant MAIT and iNKT cells.

Template switching (which added a universal primer site) was used, and cDNA carried unique molecular identifiers. TCRdb recomputed calls from the 5' RACE reads with MiXCR, one row per CDR3 protein. The data show 450,000 to 650,000 distinct CDR3 sequences, around 15% seen once. The CDR3 totals 13 residues. Germline trimming cut 11 bases from V and 3 bases from J; bases unmatched to any gene: 9. Turning to this clonotype: The antigen is undetermined.

These data are also associated with another study on yellow fever vaccine responses in identical twins.

V and J are TRBV12-3 or TRBV12-4 and TRBJ2-5; 7 nucleotides agree with TRBD2. The sequence came from a woman younger than 30 in good health. The material sequenced was CD4+ T cells sorted from blood. CDR3 region: CASRGGIEETQYF. The CDR3 DNA is TGTGCCTCGCGGGGAGGGATAGAAGAGACCCAGTACTTC.